These T cell receptor beta chains were read from a single sample in a study of blood T cell repertoires in COVID-19. The repertoire was sequenced with immunoSEQ multiplex PCR; TCRdb's copy has only in-frame clones and lacks some. Found here are approximately 340,000 clones, around 83% of them singletons; the top ten hold approximately 3.1%. The sequenced material came from peripheral blood. The receptor source for this set is a man in his thirties or forties with active or convalescent COVID-19. Both conserved end residues are part of each CDR3. Fields, in order: clone size, V gene, J gene, D gene, CDR3 protein, CDR3 DNA. D genes are given only for firm matches. The size entry is marked missing in some rows and otherwise reads once, few, many or a size class.

abundance: .; v_gene: TRBV2; j_gene: TRBJ2-2; d_gene: TRBD1; CDR3aa: CASILGAGGTGELFF; CDR3nt: TGTGCCAGCATCCTCGGGGCAGGGGGCACCGGGGAGCTGTTTTTT
abundance: .; v_gene: TRBV2; j_gene: TRBJ1-5; d_gene: TRBD1; CDR3aa: CASSPGTGSDQPQHF; CDR3nt: TGTGCCAGCAGTCCCGGGACAGGTTCCGATCAGCCCCAGCATTTT
abundance: .; v_gene: TRBV5-1; j_gene: TRBJ1-1; d_gene: .; CDR3aa: CASSLFSVNTEAFF; CDR3nt: TGCGCCAGCAGCCTCTTTTCGGTGAACACTGAAGCTTTCTTT
abundance: .; v_gene: TRBV6-2/TRBV6-3; j_gene: TRBJ1-1; d_gene: TRBD1; CDR3aa: CASSYEALQGTEAFF; CDR3nt: TGTGCCAGCAGTTACGAGGCGTTACAGGGGACTGAAGCTTTCTTT
abundance: .; v_gene: TRBV27; j_gene: TRBJ1-5; d_gene: TRBD1; CDR3aa: CASSSRQGTQPQHF; CDR3nt: TGTGCCAGCAGTTCCCGACAGGGGACGCAGCCCCAGCATTTT
abundance: .; v_gene: TRBV7-9; j_gene: TRBJ2-1; d_gene: .; CDR3aa: CASSARDWTPYTYNEQFF; CDR3nt: TGTGCCAGCAGCGCCCGGGACTGGACACCATATACCTACAATGAGCAGTTCTTC
abundance: .; v_gene: TRBV28; j_gene: TRBJ1-4; d_gene: .; CDR3aa: CASLGQNEKLFF; CDR3nt: TGTGCCAGCCTGGGCCAGAATGAAAAACTGTTTTTT
abundance: .; v_gene: TRBV10-3; j_gene: TRBJ2-7; d_gene: TRBD2; CDR3aa: CAARGGAYEQYF; CDR3nt: TGTGCCGCCCGGGGAGGGGCCTACGAGCAGTACTTC
abundance: once; v_gene: TRBV3-1/TRBV3-2; j_gene: TRBJ2-1; d_gene: TRBD2; CDR3aa: CASSQDVSWASGGLNEQFF; CDR3nt: TGTGCCAGCAGCCAAGATGTAAGTTGGGCTAGCGGGGGACTAAATGAGCAGTTCTTC
abundance: .; v_gene: TRBV2; j_gene: TRBJ1-4; d_gene: .; CDR3aa: CASSSERGRISTNEKLFF; CDR3nt: TGTGCCAGCAGTTCGGAAAGGGGTAGGATCTCAACTAATGAAAAACTGTTTTTT
abundance: .; v_gene: TRBV2; j_gene: TRBJ2-6; d_gene: .; CDR3aa: CASKIGARSGANVLTF; CDR3nt: TGTGCCAGCAAGATAGGGGCCCGCTCTGGGGCCAACGTCCTGACTTTC
abundance: .; v_gene: TRBV18; j_gene: TRBJ2-1; d_gene: .; CDR3aa: CASSPLSGNEQFF; CDR3nt: TGTGCCAGCTCACCCCTTTCCGGGAATGAGCAGTTCTTC
abundance: .; v_gene: TRBV2; j_gene: TRBJ2-7; d_gene: .; CDR3aa: CASSRRDTGEQYF; CDR3nt: TGTGCCAGCAGCCGCCGGGACACAGGCGAGCAGTACTTC
abundance: .; v_gene: TRBV6-6; j_gene: TRBJ2-2; d_gene: .; CDR3aa: CASRSLAGRDTGELFF; CDR3nt: TGTGCCAGCAGGAGCCTAGCTGGGCGCGACACCGGGGAGCTGTTTTTT
abundance: .; v_gene: TRBV6-2/TRBV6-3; j_gene: TRBJ2-7; d_gene: .; CDR3aa: CASSLHVEGYEQYF; CDR3nt: TGTGCCAGCAGTCTCCACGTCGAGGGCTACGAGCAGTACTTC
abundance: .; v_gene: TRBV5-5; j_gene: TRBJ2-5; d_gene: TRBD1; CDR3aa: CASSLLRGLGETQYF; CDR3nt: TGTGCCAGCAGCCTCCTCAGGGGGCTCGGGGAGACCCAGTACTTC
abundance: .; v_gene: TRBV3-1/TRBV3-2; j_gene: TRBJ2-7; d_gene: .; CDR3aa: CASSQVRRFSYEQYF; CDR3nt: TGTGCCAGCAGCCAAGTGAGGAGATTTTCCTACGAGCAGTACTTC
abundance: .; v_gene: TRBV30; j_gene: TRBJ1-4; d_gene: TRBD1; CDR3aa: CAWGVQGATNEKLFF; CDR3nt: TGTGCCTGGGGAGTTCAGGGGGCAACTAATGAAAAACTGTTTTTT
abundance: .; v_gene: TRBV24-1; j_gene: TRBJ2-5; d_gene: TRBD2; CDR3aa: CATSDKKASGQETQYF; CDR3nt: TGTGCCACCAGTGATAAGAAGGCTAGCGGGCAAGAGACCCAGTACTTC
abundance: .; v_gene: TRBV7-2; j_gene: TRBJ2-7; d_gene: .; CDR3aa: CASSLGEREQYF; CDR3nt: TGTGCCAGCAGCTTAGGAGAGAGGGAGCAGTACTTC
abundance: .; v_gene: TRBV3-1/TRBV3-2; j_gene: TRBJ2-7; d_gene: TRBD2; CDR3aa: CASSPPRASGGAKTYEQYF; CDR3nt: TGTGCCAGCAGCCCCCCTAGGGCGAGCGGGGGGGCGAAAACCTACGAGCAGTACTTC
abundance: .; v_gene: TRBV4-1; j_gene: TRBJ2-7; d_gene: TRBD1; CDR3aa: CASSQDKGQGGYEQYF; CDR3nt: TGCGCCAGCAGCCAAGATAAGGGACAGGGTGGATACGAGCAGTACTTC
abundance: once; v_gene: TRBV6-5; j_gene: TRBJ2-1; d_gene: .; CDR3aa: CASSFSRVISPNEQFF; CDR3nt: TGTGCCAGCAGTTTCTCTCGGGTCATCTCCCCCAATGAGCAGTTCTTC
abundance: .; v_gene: TRBV11-2; j_gene: TRBJ2-7; d_gene: TRBD2; CDR3aa: CASSFQRGRYEQYF; CDR3nt: TGTGCCAGCAGCTTCCAGCGGGGTAGATACGAGCAGTACTTC
abundance: .; v_gene: TRBV5-1; j_gene: TRBJ1-6; d_gene: .; CDR3aa: CASSFRPQPNSPLHF; CDR3nt: TGCGCCAGCAGCTTCAGGCCTCAGCCCAATTCACCCCTCCACTTT
abundance: .; v_gene: TRBV13; j_gene: TRBJ1-3; d_gene: TRBD1; CDR3aa: CASSLGSGTGLPGNTIYF; CDR3nt: TGTGCCAGCAGCTTAGGTTCCGGGACAGGGTTACCTGGAAACACCATATATTTT
abundance: .; v_gene: TRBV2; j_gene: TRBJ1-3; d_gene: .; CDR3aa: CASSPFLGGIGNTIYF; CDR3nt: TGTGCCAGCAGTCCTTTTTTGGGAGGGATTGGAAACACCATATATTTT
abundance: .; v_gene: TRBV9; j_gene: TRBJ1-5; d_gene: .; CDR3aa: CASSVSTENQPQHF; CDR3nt: TGTGCCAGCAGCGTGTCCACAGAGAATCAGCCCCAGCATTTT
abundance: .; v_gene: TRBV4-3; j_gene: TRBJ1-1; d_gene: .; CDR3aa: CASSQGLERNTEAFF; CDR3nt: TGCGCCAGCAGCCAAGGCTTAGAGAGGAACACTGAAGCTTTCTTT
abundance: .; v_gene: TRBV6-5; j_gene: TRBJ2-7; d_gene: TRBD2; CDR3aa: CASSLEGRGYEQYF; CDR3nt: TGTGCCAGCAGTCTGGAAGGGCGGGGGTACGAGCAGTACTTC
abundance: few; v_gene: TRBV29-1; j_gene: TRBJ1-1; d_gene: TRBD1; CDR3aa: CSVEGGTVRAEAFF; CDR3nt: TGCAGCGTTGAAGGGGGGACAGTTCGTGCTGAAGCTTTCTTT
abundance: .; v_gene: TRBV30; j_gene: TRBJ1-1; d_gene: TRBD1; CDR3aa: CAWVTGTGNTEAFF; CDR3nt: TGTGCCTGGGTAACAGGGACAGGGAACACTGAAGCTTTCTTT
abundance: .; v_gene: TRBV4-1; j_gene: TRBJ2-2; d_gene: TRBD2; CDR3aa: CASSRDRTSGGGRELFF; CDR3nt: TGCGCCAGCAGCCGCGATAGGACTAGCGGGGGGGGCCGGGAGCTGTTTTTT
abundance: .; v_gene: TRBV30; j_gene: TRBJ1-2; d_gene: .; CDR3aa: CAWKGYYGYTF; CDR3nt: TGTGCCTGGAAGGGGTACTATGGCTACACCTTC
abundance: few; v_gene: TRBV24-1; j_gene: TRBJ1-1; d_gene: .; CDR3aa: CATSDSGRNTEAFF; CDR3nt: TGTGCCACCAGTGATTCCGGGAGGAACACTGAAGCTTTCTTT
abundance: .; v_gene: TRBV4-1; j_gene: TRBJ1-2; d_gene: TRBD1; CDR3aa: CASKRTGANYGYTF; CDR3nt: TGCGCCAGTAAACGGACAGGGGCTAACTATGGCTACACCTTC
abundance: .; v_gene: TRBV5-1; j_gene: TRBJ1-2; d_gene: .; CDR3aa: CASSLTGPSRRNNYGYTF; CDR3nt: TGCGCCAGCAGCTTGACCGGCCCCAGCAGGCGAAATAACTATGGCTACACCTTC
abundance: .; v_gene: TRBV27; j_gene: TRBJ2-3; d_gene: TRBD2; CDR3aa: CASSPLAGTSTDTQYF; CDR3nt: TGTGCCAGCAGTCCCCTAGCGGGCACTAGCACAGATACGCAGTATTTT
abundance: .; v_gene: TRBV27; j_gene: TRBJ1-3; d_gene: .; CDR3aa: CASRQHQSDTIYF; CDR3nt: TGTGCCAGTAGACAGCATCAATCGGACACCATATATTTT
abundance: .; v_gene: TRBV3-1/TRBV3-2; j_gene: TRBJ1-6; d_gene: .; CDR3aa: CASSQHFMTPADSPLHF; CDR3nt: TGTGCCAGCAGCCAACATTTTATGACGCCTGCGGATTCACCCCTCCACTTT
abundance: .; v_gene: TRBV9; j_gene: TRBJ2-7; d_gene: TRBD2; CDR3aa: CASSLAGGIYEQYF; CDR3nt: TGTGCCAGCAGTCTAGCGGGGGGAATCTACGAGCAGTACTTC
abundance: .; v_gene: TRBV19; j_gene: TRBJ1-4; d_gene: .; CDR3aa: CASSRPTGVPEKLFF; CDR3nt: TGTGCCAGTAGTCGTCCGACAGGTGTCCCAGAAAAACTGTTTTTT
abundance: .; v_gene: TRBV24-1; j_gene: TRBJ2-5; d_gene: TRBD2; CDR3aa: CATSVAGEETQYF; CDR3nt: TGTGCCACCAGTGTAGCGGGGGAAGAGACCCAGTACTTC
abundance: .; v_gene: TRBV9; j_gene: TRBJ1-2; d_gene: .; CDR3aa: CASSLGGQGLNYGYTF; CDR3nt: TGTGCCAGCAGCCTGGGGGGGCAGGGCCTTAACTATGGCTACACCTTC
abundance: .; v_gene: TRBV4-3; j_gene: TRBJ1-1; d_gene: .; CDR3aa: CASSLSRGVRRISRVNTEAFF; CDR3nt: TGCGCCAGCAGCCTGTCCCGGGGGGTCCGCCGGATCTCGAGGGTGAACACTGAAGCTTTCTTT
abundance: once; v_gene: TRBV9; j_gene: TRBJ2-2; d_gene: .; CDR3aa: CASSLSTGELFF; CDR3nt: TGTGCCAGCAGCCTTAGCACCGGGGAGCTGTTTTTT
abundance: .; v_gene: TRBV27; j_gene: TRBJ2-3; d_gene: TRBD2; CDR3aa: CASSLRTSGMDTQYF; CDR3nt: TGTGCCAGCAGTTTGCGGACTAGCGGGATGGATACGCAGTATTTT
abundance: .; v_gene: TRBV3-1/TRBV3-2; j_gene: TRBJ2-3; d_gene: TRBD2; CDR3aa: CASSRSGRGTDTQYF; CDR3nt: TGTGCCAGCAGCCGTAGCGGGAGGGGCACAGATACGCAGTATTTT
abundance: .; v_gene: TRBV7-3; j_gene: TRBJ1-1; d_gene: .; CDR3aa: CASSSGWNTEAFF; CDR3nt: TGTGCCAGCAGCTCCGGGTGGAACACTGAAGCTTTCTTT
abundance: .; v_gene: TRBV19; j_gene: TRBJ1-4; d_gene: .; CDR3aa: CASSIGPEGEKLFF; CDR3nt: TGTGCCAGTAGTATAGGACCCGAGGGCGAAAAACTGTTTTTT
abundance: .; v_gene: TRBV6-5; j_gene: TRBJ1-2; d_gene: .; CDR3aa: CASSYSPSVGTYGYTF; CDR3nt: TGTGCCAGCAGTTACTCCCCCTCAGTTGGTACCTATGGCTACACCTTC
abundance: once; v_gene: TRBV7-2; j_gene: TRBJ2-5; d_gene: .; CDR3aa: CASSPGGGEKTQYF; CDR3nt: TGTGCCAGCAGCCCTGGAGGAGGGGAGAAGACCCAGTACTTC
abundance: once; v_gene: TRBV7-9; j_gene: TRBJ2-1; d_gene: .; CDR3aa: CAALSTANNEQFF; CDR3nt: TGTGCCGCCCTATCGACAGCCAACAATGAGCAGTTCTTC
abundance: .; v_gene: TRBV11-3; j_gene: TRBJ2-1; d_gene: TRBD2; CDR3aa: CASSERASGGSGEEQFF; CDR3nt: TGTGCCAGCAGCGAAAGGGCCAGCGGGGGGTCGGGTGAGGAGCAGTTCTTC
abundance: once; v_gene: TRBV28; j_gene: TRBJ1-1; d_gene: .; CDR3aa: CASSLIGGYTEAFF; CDR3nt: TGTGCCAGCAGTTTGATCGGGGGTTACACTGAAGCTTTCTTT
abundance: .; v_gene: TRBV5-4; j_gene: TRBJ1-1; d_gene: TRBD1; CDR3aa: CASSPGTGDYTEAFF; CDR3nt: TGTGCCAGCAGCCCCGGGACAGGGGATTACACTGAAGCTTTCTTT